This T cell receptor (beta chain) was documented in a study of blood T cells in healthy people across ages. Study results and limitations: Long-lived donors had more naive CD4+ cells and higher diversity than aged donors.

As concerns this clonotype: The antigen remains undetermined.

Peripheral blood, approximately 10 milliliters per donor, was collected. The V gene's germline CDR1 is DFQATT and CDR2 SNEGSKA (reference sequence). After removal of 5 bases from V and 7 bases from J, the junction contained 8 bases not matched to a gene. The CDR3 has 13 residues. For the second PCR, which ran for 7 to 11 cycles, a sample-barcoded 5' primer and a J-beta primer mix were used. Each cDNA molecule received a tag from a template-switch adaptor that had 12 random nucleotides. TCRdb re-analysed the 5' RACE reads in MiXCR, keeping a single row per CDR3 protein. Of 780,000 or so distinct CDR3 sequences listed, roughly three fifths were seen once; the top ten hold roughly 25%.

The chain recombines TRBV20-1 with TRBJ1-1, with 9 bases identical to TRBD1. Sequenced input: blood. This clonotype was obtained from a man in his forties or fifties in good health. CDR3 bases: TGCAGTGCTCCCCGGACAGGGGTTATTGAAGCTTTCTTT. Translation: CSAPRTGVIEAFF.